Listed below are T cell receptor beta chains from one sample, sequenced in a study of cytomegalovirus exposure and HLA in healthy donors. The table came from immunoSEQ multiplex PCR; TCRdb's copy has only in-frame clones and leaves some out. The data show approximately 70,000 clones, with about 74% seen just once and over 20% held by the top ten. Sequenced material: PBMCs. The receptors here all came from a woman under 40 in good health and CMV-seropositive. Each CDR3 is given with its conserved first and last residue. D genes are given only for firm matches. The size entry is marked missing in some rows and otherwise reads once, few, many or a size class.

v_call: TRBV5-4; d_call: TRBD1; cdr3_length: 14; clone_size: .; j_call: TRBJ1-1; cdr3_nt: TGTGCCAGCAGCAGACAGGGGACAGACACTGAAGCTTTCTTT; cdr3_aa: CASSRQGTDTEAFF
v_call: TRBV6-5; d_call: TRBD1; cdr3_length: 15; clone_size: .; j_call: TRBJ2-1; cdr3_nt: TGTGCCAGCAGTTACGTGACAGGGAACTACAATGAGCAGTTCTTC; cdr3_aa: CASSYVTGNYNEQFF
v_call: TRBV18; d_call: .; cdr3_length: 15; clone_size: few; j_call: TRBJ1-1; cdr3_nt: TGTGCCAGCTCCCAAGGACGGGGAATGAACACTGAAGCTTTCTTT; cdr3_aa: CASSQGRGMNTEAFF
v_call: TRBV4-2; d_call: .; cdr3_length: 12; clone_size: .; j_call: TRBJ1-4; cdr3_nt: TGTGCCAGCAGCCCCGGTCAGGGAAAACTGTTTTTT; cdr3_aa: CASSPGQGKLFF
v_call: TRBV5-8; d_call: .; cdr3_length: 15; clone_size: .; j_call: TRBJ2-2; cdr3_nt: TGTGCCAGCAGCCAACAGGGCTCGAGCACCGGGGAGCTGTTTTTT; cdr3_aa: CASSQQGSSTGELFF
v_call: TRBV2; d_call: TRBD2; cdr3_length: 15; clone_size: few; j_call: TRBJ2-1; cdr3_nt: TGTGCCAGCAGTGAAGCCGCGGGAGTGGGAAATGAGCAGTTCTTC; cdr3_aa: CASSEAAGVGNEQFF
v_call: TRBV6-1; d_call: TRBD1; cdr3_length: 14; clone_size: once; j_call: TRBJ1-2; cdr3_nt: TGTGCCAGCATTATGACAGGGAATAACTATGGCTACACCTTC; cdr3_aa: CASIMTGNNYGYTF
v_call: TRBV28; d_call: .; cdr3_length: 16; clone_size: .; j_call: TRBJ2-7; cdr3_nt: TGTGCCAGCAGCCTCTTGTCGGCAGGGGTTTTTAACGAGCAGTACTTC; cdr3_aa: CASSLLSAGVFNEQYF
v_call: TRBV7-2; d_call: .; cdr3_length: 13; clone_size: .; j_call: TRBJ1-5; cdr3_nt: TGTGCCAGCACCGCGTTTGGTTACCAGCCCCAGCATTTT; cdr3_aa: CASTAFGYQPQHF
v_call: TRBV19; d_call: .; cdr3_length: 15; clone_size: .; j_call: TRBJ2-3; cdr3_nt: TGTGCCAGTAGTATAGATCTGATACCGGGAGATACGCAGTATTTT; cdr3_aa: CASSIDLIPGDTQYF
v_call: TRBV5-1; d_call: TRBD2; cdr3_length: 14; clone_size: .; j_call: TRBJ2-7; cdr3_nt: TGCGCCAGCAGCAACGGGACTAGAGGTTATGAGCAGTACTTC; cdr3_aa: CASSNGTRGYEQYF
v_call: TRBV4-2; d_call: TRBD2; cdr3_length: 14; clone_size: .; j_call: TRBJ2-4; cdr3_nt: TGTGCCAGCAGCCAAGATAGAGCGGGAGACATTCAGTACTTC; cdr3_aa: CASSQDRAGDIQYF
v_call: TRBV11-3; d_call: TRBD1; cdr3_length: 15; clone_size: .; j_call: TRBJ2-1; cdr3_nt: TGTGCCAGCAGCTTAGGCAGGGGGCTTTACAATGAGCAGTTCTTC; cdr3_aa: CASSLGRGLYNEQFF
v_call: TRBV4-2; d_call: TRBD1; cdr3_length: 16; clone_size: once; j_call: TRBJ2-1; cdr3_nt: TGTGCCAGCAGCCCCCAGGACAGGGCCATCTACAATGAGCAGTTCTTC; cdr3_aa: CASSPQDRAIYNEQFF
v_call: TRBV7-2; d_call: .; cdr3_length: 16; clone_size: .; j_call: TRBJ2-1; cdr3_nt: TGTGCCAGCAGCTCACAAGGGGCGAGCTCCTACAATGAGCAGTTCTTC; cdr3_aa: CASSSQGASSYNEQFF
v_call: TRBV30; d_call: .; cdr3_length: 18; clone_size: .; j_call: TRBJ1-4; cdr3_nt: TGTGCCTGGAGTCAAACCACCGACAGATTCACAACTAATGAAAAACTGTTTTTT; cdr3_aa: CAWSQTTDRFTTNEKLFF
v_call: TRBV4-3; d_call: .; cdr3_length: 16; clone_size: .; j_call: TRBJ2-1; cdr3_nt: TGCGCCAGCAGCCAAGATCCAGGACAGGGTGGCGGGAGGCAGTTCTTC; cdr3_aa: CASSQDPGQGGGRQFF
v_call: TRBV4-2; d_call: TRBD1; cdr3_length: 16; clone_size: .; j_call: TRBJ2-2; cdr3_nt: TGTGCCAGCAGCCAAGATCCAGGGGGATACACCGGGGAGCTGTTTTTT; cdr3_aa: CASSQDPGGYTGELFF
v_call: TRBV28; d_call: .; cdr3_length: 15; clone_size: .; j_call: TRBJ2-7; cdr3_nt: TGTGCCAGCAGTTTAGGGGGCCCAGTTGGGGACGAGCAGTACTTC; cdr3_aa: CASSLGGPVGDEQYF
v_call: TRBV29-1; d_call: TRBD1; cdr3_length: 12; clone_size: .; j_call: TRBJ2-1; cdr3_nt: TGCAGCGGTGGGACAGGGAATGGTGAGCAGTTCTTC; cdr3_aa: CSGGTGNGEQFF
v_call: TRBV30; d_call: TRBD2; cdr3_length: 17; clone_size: .; j_call: TRBJ2-2; cdr3_nt: TGTGCCTGGATTGTCGCGGGACTAGCGGGAGACCACGGGGAGCTGTTTTTT; cdr3_aa: CAWIVAGLAGDHGELFF
v_call: TRBV6-5; d_call: TRBD2; cdr3_length: 15; clone_size: .; j_call: TRBJ2-3; cdr3_nt: TGTGCCAGCGCCTCGGGGAGGGTCCCCACAGATACGCAGTATTTT; cdr3_aa: CASASGRVPTDTQYF
v_call: TRBV5-1; d_call: TRBD1; cdr3_length: 14; clone_size: .; j_call: TRBJ1-3; cdr3_nt: TGCGCCAGCAGCTTCGACAGGGCTGGAAACACCATATATTTT; cdr3_aa: CASSFDRAGNTIYF
v_call: TRBV4-2; d_call: TRBD2; cdr3_length: 17; clone_size: .; j_call: TRBJ2-3; cdr3_nt: TGTGCCAGCAGCCAAGAAACGAGCGGGAGGGCATCAGATACGCAGTATTTT; cdr3_aa: CASSQETSGRASDTQYF
v_call: TRBV29-1; d_call: TRBD2; cdr3_length: 15; clone_size: .; j_call: TRBJ2-3; cdr3_nt: TGCAGCGTTTCCCGGACTAGCGGAAGCACAGATACGCAGTATTTT; cdr3_aa: CSVSRTSGSTDTQYF
v_call: TRBV5-1; d_call: TRBD1; cdr3_length: 16; clone_size: .; j_call: TRBJ2-3; cdr3_nt: TGCGCCAGCAGCATGGGACAGGGGGCTAACACAGATACGCAGTATTTT; cdr3_aa: CASSMGQGANTDTQYF
v_call: TRBV7-2; d_call: .; cdr3_length: 15; clone_size: .; j_call: TRBJ2-2; cdr3_nt: TGTGCCAGCAGCTTGTCGGGATTAGAGACCGGGGAGCTGTTTTTT; cdr3_aa: CASSLSGLETGELFF
v_call: TRBV15; d_call: TRBD1; cdr3_length: 19; clone_size: .; j_call: TRBJ1-4; cdr3_nt: TGTGCCACCAGCAGACCAGATCTGCCCCGGGACAGTACTAATGAAAAACTGTTTTTT; cdr3_aa: CATSRPDLPRDSTNEKLFF
v_call: TRBV30; d_call: TRBD1; cdr3_length: 12; clone_size: .; j_call: TRBJ1-2; cdr3_nt: TGTGCCTGGAGTGGAGGACAGGGGGGAGACACCTTC; cdr3_aa: CAWSGGQGGDTF
v_call: TRBV10-2; d_call: TRBD2; cdr3_length: 15; clone_size: .; j_call: TRBJ2-1; cdr3_nt: TGCGCCAGCAGTGAGTCCCTAGCGGGAGGCAATGAGCAGTTCTTC; cdr3_aa: CASSESLAGGNEQFF
v_call: TRBV5-1; d_call: TRBD2; cdr3_length: 17; clone_size: .; j_call: TRBJ2-1; cdr3_nt: TGCGCCAGCAGCTTGCGGCTTACTAGCGGGAGAACGTATGAGCAGTTCTTC; cdr3_aa: CASSLRLTSGRTYEQFF
v_call: TRBV4-2; d_call: TRBD1; cdr3_length: 15; clone_size: .; j_call: TRBJ1-4; cdr3_nt: TGTGCCAGCAGCCAAGGACAGGGCGATAATGAAAAACTGTTTTTT; cdr3_aa: CASSQGQGDNEKLFF
v_call: TRBV7-9; d_call: .; cdr3_length: 14; clone_size: few; j_call: TRBJ1-1; cdr3_nt: TGTGCCAGCAGCGAAGTCGGGGAGGGCTTTGAAGCTTTCTTT; cdr3_aa: CASSEVGEGFEAFF
v_call: TRBV7-8; d_call: .; cdr3_length: 12; clone_size: .; j_call: TRBJ1-5; cdr3_nt: TGTGCCAGCAGCTTAGGTGAGAAGCCCCAGCATTTT; cdr3_aa: CASSLGEKPQHF
v_call: TRBV30; d_call: .; cdr3_length: 12; clone_size: .; j_call: TRBJ2-1; cdr3_nt: TGTGCCTGGAGTGTTACTGTGACATCGCAGTTCTTC; cdr3_aa: CAWSVTVTSQFF
v_call: TRBV28; d_call: TRBD2; cdr3_length: 15; clone_size: .; j_call: TRBJ2-7; cdr3_nt: TGTGCCAGCAGTTCCCCGGGAGGCAACCGCTACGAGCAGTACTTC; cdr3_aa: CASSSPGGNRYEQYF
v_call: TRBV5-6; d_call: .; cdr3_length: 14; clone_size: .; j_call: TRBJ2-2; cdr3_nt: TGTGCCAGCAGCTTGGGGTACGGGAGCGGGGAGCTGTTTTTT; cdr3_aa: CASSLGYGSGELFF
v_call: TRBV28; d_call: .; cdr3_length: 13; clone_size: .; j_call: TRBJ2-5; cdr3_nt: TGTGCCAGCAGTTTACGGGACTGGAAGACCCAGTACTTC; cdr3_aa: CASSLRDWKTQYF
v_call: TRBV16; d_call: TRBD1; cdr3_length: 15; clone_size: once; j_call: TRBJ2-3; cdr3_nt: TGTGCCAGCAGCTTTTCCGGGACAGGGTTATATACGCAGTATTTT; cdr3_aa: CASSFSGTGLYTQYF
v_call: TRBV4-1; d_call: TRBD2; cdr3_length: 19; clone_size: .; j_call: TRBJ2-7; cdr3_nt: TGCGCCAGCAGCCTACGGACGGGAACGGGACTAGCGGGATTCTACGAGCAGTACTTC; cdr3_aa: CASSLRTGTGLAGFYEQYF
v_call: TRBV20-1; d_call: .; cdr3_length: 10; clone_size: .; j_call: TRBJ2-7; cdr3_nt: TGCATCCGCCGGGACTTCCAGCAGTACTTC; cdr3_aa: CIRRDFQQYF
v_call: TRBV7-2; d_call: .; cdr3_length: 16; clone_size: .; j_call: TRBJ1-1; cdr3_nt: TGTGCCAGCACCCCCCGGGGGGGAGCGGTGAACACTGAAGCTTTCTTT; cdr3_aa: CASTPRGGAVNTEAFF
v_call: TRBV25-1; d_call: .; cdr3_length: 16; clone_size: .; j_call: TRBJ1-5; cdr3_nt: TGTGCCAGCAGTGAATCCGCCGGCCGGGATAATCAGCCCCAGCATTTT; cdr3_aa: CASSESAGRDNQPQHF